This T cell receptor beta chain was recorded in a study of identical twins. MiXCR was run by TCRdb on the 5' RACE reads, yielding one entry per CDR3 protein. The repertoire holds 1.5 million to 2 million distinct CDR3 sequences, with 25% to 35% as singletons. The CDR3 length is 16 residues. CDR1 is MDHEN, CDR2 SYDVKM, per germline. Trimming cost V 6 bases and J 4 bases; bases outside gene matches: 15. This clonotype appeared a few times. The receptor comes from a newborn girl in good health. The specimen sequenced was cord blood. The J gene is TRBJ2-7, the V gene TRBV28; 7 nucleotides line up with TRBD1. CDR3: CASSPHRQGPLYEQYF. For the CDR3, the DNA is TGTGCCAGCAGCCCTCACCGACAGGGTCCTTTATACGAGCAGTACTTC. Complete variable domain (other parts from reference TRBV28 and TRBJ2-7): DVKVTQSSRYLVKRTGEKVFLECVQDMDHENMFWYRQDPGLGLRLIYFSYDVKMKEKGDIPEGYSVSREKKERFSLILESASTNQTSMYLCASSPHRQGPLYEQYFGPGTRLTVT.